Each of the 7 T cell receptor beta chains below was sequenced from the same sample in a study of blood T cells in healthy people across ages. Alongside a J-beta primer mix, a sample-barcoded 5' primer served in a second PCR lasting about 7 to 11 cycles. MiXCR, run by TCRdb on the 5' RACE reads, gives a single entry per CDR3 protein. The sample records about 690,000 distinct CDR3 sequences, 40% to 45% being singletons. Sequenced sample: blood. The receptor source for this set is an older man in good health.

About this clonotype: The CDR3 carries no conserved terminal phenylalanine or tryptophan, so it likely arises from a read error. This chain connects TRBV5-1 to TRBJ2-1; 9 bases line up with TRBD1. J was trimmed by 3 bases and V by 4 bases; bases with no gene match: 5. CDR3 length: 15 amino acids. The germline gives CDR1 SGHRS, CDR2 YFSETQ. The CDR3 DNA is TGCGCCAGCAGCCGGACAGGGGTCTTCTACAATGAGCAGTTCTTG. It translates to CASSRTGVFYNEQFL.

The table lists this clonotype with a few counts. The chain has TRBV11-2 and TRBJ1-2; D gene uncertain. CDR3 length: 15 amino acids. Looked up from germline, CDR1 is SGHAT and CDR2 is FQNNGV. The V and J ends lost 1 base and 0 bases respectively, with 9 bases between them. The CDR3 DNA reads as TGTGCCAGCAGCTTAGCAAGGGCAGCTAACTATGGCTACACCTTC. It encodes CASSLARAANYGYTF.

This clonotype was recorded a few times. J is TRBJ2-7 and V is TRBV11-2, with a tentative D call TRBD1 (5 bases). This CDR3 is built from 15 residues. Trimming cost V 6 bases and J 0 bases, with 15 bases left between them. CDR1 is SGHAT and CDR2 is FQNNGV in the germline V gene. The DNA of the CDR3 is TGTGCCAGCAGGAAAGGACAAAGGAGCTCCTACGAGCAGTACTTC. It translates to CASRKGQRSSYEQYF.

V usage is TRBV6-2 or TRBV6-3 and J usage is TRBJ2-7; D is unresolved. This CDR3 has 13 residues. Trimming removed 5 bases from V and 3 bases from J, with 11 bases in between. Germline V CDR1 and CDR2: MNHEY, SVGEGT. CDR3 sequence: CASSDGPLYEQYF. CDR3 in DNA: TGTGCCAGCAGTGACGGGCCCCTCTACGAGCAGTACTTC.

This clonotype was observed a handful of times. The rearrangement joins TRBV20-1 to TRBJ2-3; 8 bases match TRBD2. Germline-derived CDR1 and CDR2 are DFQATT and SNEGSKA (reference sequence). With 7 bases clipped from V and 2 bases from J, the junction kept 11 bases outside the gene matches. CDR3 size: 15 residues. This chain's CDR3 is CSVPPATSATDTQYF. The CDR3 DNA reads TGCAGTGTCCCACCGGCGACTAGCGCCACAGATACGCAGTATTTT.

The chain recombines TRBV6-1 with TRBJ2-3; D possibly uses TRBD1 or TRBD2 (6 bases each). CDR3 length: 16 residues. CDR1 MNHNS and CDR2 SASEGT come from the germline V gene. The V and J ends lost 0 bases and 4 bases respectively, with 14 bases between them. CDR3 DNA sequence: TGTGCCAGCAGTGAAGCGGGGGCTAGCGTACCAGATACGCAGTATTTT. As protein: CASSEAGASVPDTQYF.

The CDR3 DNA is TGTGCCAGCAGGGGACAGGGGGCTTATAGCAATCAGCCCCAGCATTTT. Translated: CASRGQGAYSNQPQHF. J is TRBJ1-5 and V is TRBV2; the match to TRBD1 covers 12 bases. Unmatched junction bases numbered 3, after V lost 6 bases and J lost 0 bases. CDR1 is SNHLY and CDR2 is FYNNEI in the germline V gene. The CDR3 covers 16 residues.